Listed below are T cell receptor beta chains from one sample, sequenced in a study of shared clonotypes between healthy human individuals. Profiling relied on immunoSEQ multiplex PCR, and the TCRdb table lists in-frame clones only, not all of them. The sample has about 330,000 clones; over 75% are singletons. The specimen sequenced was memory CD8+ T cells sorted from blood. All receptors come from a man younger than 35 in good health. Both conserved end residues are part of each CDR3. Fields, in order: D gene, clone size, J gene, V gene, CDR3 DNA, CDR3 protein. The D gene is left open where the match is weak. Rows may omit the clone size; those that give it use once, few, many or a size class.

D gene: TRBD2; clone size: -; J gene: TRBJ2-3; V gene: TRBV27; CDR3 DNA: TGTGGTACGGGACTAGCGGCGAATACGCAGTATTTT; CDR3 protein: CGTGLAANTQYF
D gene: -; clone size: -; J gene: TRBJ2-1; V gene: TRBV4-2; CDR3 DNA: TGTGCCAGCAGCCAAGATAGACACTCGAGCTCCTACAATGAGCAGTTCTTC; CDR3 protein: CASSQDRHSSSYNEQFF
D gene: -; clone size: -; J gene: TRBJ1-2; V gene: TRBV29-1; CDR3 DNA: TGCAGCGTTGTGGCGGTCGGCGGGTCGAACTATGGCTACACCTTC; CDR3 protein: CSVVAVGGSNYGYTF
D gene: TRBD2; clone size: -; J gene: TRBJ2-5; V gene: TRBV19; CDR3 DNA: TGTGCCAGTAGTATACTAGCGGGGCAGCAAGAGACCCAGTACTTC; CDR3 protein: CASSILAGQQETQYF
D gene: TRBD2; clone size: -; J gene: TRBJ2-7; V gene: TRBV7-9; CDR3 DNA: TGTGCCAGCAGCGGGGAAAAGCGGGAGAGGTACGAGCAGTACTTC; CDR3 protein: CASSGEKRERYEQYF
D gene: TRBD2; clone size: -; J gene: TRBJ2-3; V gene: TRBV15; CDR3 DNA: TGTGCCACCAGCGAGACCCGGGGGGAAGGTACAGATACGCAGTATTTT; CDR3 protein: CATSETRGEGTDTQYF
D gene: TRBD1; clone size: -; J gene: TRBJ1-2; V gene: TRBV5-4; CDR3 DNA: TGTGCCAGCACCTTAAACAGGGGGAGGGACTATGGCTACACCTTC; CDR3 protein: CASTLNRGRDYGYTF
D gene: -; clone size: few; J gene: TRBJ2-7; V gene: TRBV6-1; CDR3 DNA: TGTGCCAGCAGTGATCCCGGGAACGAGCAGTACTTC; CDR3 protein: CASSDPGNEQYF
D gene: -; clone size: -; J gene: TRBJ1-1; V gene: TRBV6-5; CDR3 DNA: TGTGCCAGCAGTTACGCGGGGAACACTGAAGCTTTCTTT; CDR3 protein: CASSYAGNTEAFF
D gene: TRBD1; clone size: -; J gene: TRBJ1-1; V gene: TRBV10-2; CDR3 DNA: TGCGCCAGCAGTGAGCGGACAGGGATGAACACTGAAGCTTTCTTT; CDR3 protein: CASSERTGMNTEAFF
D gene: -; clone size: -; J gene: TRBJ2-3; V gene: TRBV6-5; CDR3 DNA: TGTGCCAGCAGTTACCTGGGCCCCTCTTTAGATACGCAGTATTTT; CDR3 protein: CASSYLGPSLDTQYF
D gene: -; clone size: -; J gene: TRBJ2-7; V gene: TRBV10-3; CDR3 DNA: TGTGCCACCATGGGAACAGGGGACTCAATCCACGAGCAGTACTTC; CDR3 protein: CATMGTGDSIHEQYF
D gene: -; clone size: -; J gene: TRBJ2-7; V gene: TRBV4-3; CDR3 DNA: TGCGCCAGCAGCCAAGAAGGGGGGACAGAGTCCTACGAGCAGTACTTC; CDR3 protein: CASSQEGGTESYEQYF
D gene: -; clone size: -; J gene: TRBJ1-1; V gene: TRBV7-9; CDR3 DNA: TGTGCCAGCAGCTTCCCGGGACTCGTGGGAGCTTTCTTT; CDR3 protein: CASSFPGLVGAFF
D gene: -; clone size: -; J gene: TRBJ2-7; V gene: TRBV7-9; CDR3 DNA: TGTGCCAGCAGCTCCCGACTAGGTCTCTACGAGCAGTACTTC; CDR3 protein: CASSSRLGLYEQYF
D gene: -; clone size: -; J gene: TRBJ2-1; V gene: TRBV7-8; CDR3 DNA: TGTGCCAGCAGCTTAGTTCTCAATGAGCAGTTCTTC; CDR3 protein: CASSLVLNEQFF
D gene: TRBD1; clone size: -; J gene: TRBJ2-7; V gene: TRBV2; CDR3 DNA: TGTGCCAGCAGTGAAGGGGACAGGGGCTACGAGCAGTACTTC; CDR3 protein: CASSEGDRGYEQYF
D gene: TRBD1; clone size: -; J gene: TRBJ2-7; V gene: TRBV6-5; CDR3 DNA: TGTGCCAGCAGTTCTCAGGGACAGGCCTACGAGCAGTACTTC; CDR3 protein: CASSSQGQAYEQYF
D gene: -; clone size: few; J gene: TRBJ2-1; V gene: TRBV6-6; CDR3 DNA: TGTGCCAGCAGTTACGACAGCTCCTACAATGAGCAGTTCTTC; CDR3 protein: CASSYDSSYNEQFF
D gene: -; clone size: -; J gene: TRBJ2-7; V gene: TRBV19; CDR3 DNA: TGTGCCAGTAGTGTGGGACCGGGGTCCTACGAGCAGTACTTC; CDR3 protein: CASSVGPGSYEQYF
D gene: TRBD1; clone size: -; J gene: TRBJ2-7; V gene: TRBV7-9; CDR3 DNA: TGTGCCAGCAGCTTAGGGGCAGGGGGCCCCAACGAGCAGTACTTC; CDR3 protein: CASSLGAGGPNEQYF
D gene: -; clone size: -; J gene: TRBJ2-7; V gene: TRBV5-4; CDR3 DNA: TGTGCCAGCAGCTTGGGGATCGCCGAGCAGTACTTC; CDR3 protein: CASSLGIAEQYF
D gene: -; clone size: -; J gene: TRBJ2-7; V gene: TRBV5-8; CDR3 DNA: TGTGCCAGCAGCTTTTCGACAGAATCTTACGAGCAGTACTTC; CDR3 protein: CASSFSTESYEQYF
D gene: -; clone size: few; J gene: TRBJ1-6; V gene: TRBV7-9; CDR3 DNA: TGTGCCAGCAGCTCCTTTACAGGCACGGGGAATTCACCCCTCCACTTT; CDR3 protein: CASSSFTGTGNSPLHF
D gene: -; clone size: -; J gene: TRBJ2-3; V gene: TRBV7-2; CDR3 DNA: TGTGCCAGCAGTTCCCGGGGACCACGCACAGATACGCAGTATTTT; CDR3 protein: CASSSRGPRTDTQYF
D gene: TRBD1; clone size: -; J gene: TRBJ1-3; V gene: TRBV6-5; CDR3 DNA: TGTGCCAGCAGTTTAAACAGGGGAAGTCTTGGAAACACCATATATTTT; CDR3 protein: CASSLNRGSLGNTIYF
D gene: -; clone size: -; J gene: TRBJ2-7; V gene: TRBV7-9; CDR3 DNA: TGTGCCAGCAGCTTACAGGGGGGCGAGCAGTACTTC; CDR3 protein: CASSLQGGEQYF
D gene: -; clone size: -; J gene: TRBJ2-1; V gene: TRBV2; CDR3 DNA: TGTGCCAGCAGTGAAGTGGAGGGAGTAGGGGTTCCACTCAATGAGCAGTTCTTC; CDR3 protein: CASSEVEGVGVPLNEQFF
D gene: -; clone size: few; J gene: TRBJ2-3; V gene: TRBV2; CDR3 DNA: TGTGCCAGCAGTGAATTTGGCAGGGAAAGCACAGATACGCAGTATTTT; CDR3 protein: CASSEFGRESTDTQYF
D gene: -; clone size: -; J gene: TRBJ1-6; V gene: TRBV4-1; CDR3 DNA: TGCGCCAGCACCGGGACGGTTGGTTTTAGCTCCTATAATTCACCCCTCCACTTT; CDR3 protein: CASTGTVGFSSYNSPLHF
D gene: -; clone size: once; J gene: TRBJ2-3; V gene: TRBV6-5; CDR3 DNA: TGTGCCAGCAGTTACGGGGGAAGCACAGATACGCAGTATTTT; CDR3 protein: CASSYGGSTDTQYF
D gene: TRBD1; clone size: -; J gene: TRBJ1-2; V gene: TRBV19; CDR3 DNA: TGTGCCAGTAGTATTTGGTCGACAGGGGATGGCTACACCTTC; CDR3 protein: CASSIWSTGDGYTF
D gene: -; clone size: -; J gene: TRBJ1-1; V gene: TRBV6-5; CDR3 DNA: TGTGCCAGCAGTTACGCCCCTGGAGGAAACACTGAAGCTTTCTTT; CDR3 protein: CASSYAPGGNTEAFF
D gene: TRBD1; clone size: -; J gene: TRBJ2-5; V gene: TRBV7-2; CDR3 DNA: TGTGCCAGCAGCTTCCGGGACAGGGAGACATTAGAGACCCAGTACTTC; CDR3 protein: CASSFRDRETLETQYF
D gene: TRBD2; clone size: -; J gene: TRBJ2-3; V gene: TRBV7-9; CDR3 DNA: TGTGCCAGCAGCTTAGGATCGGGAGGAACGCAGTATTTT; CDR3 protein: CASSLGSGGTQYF
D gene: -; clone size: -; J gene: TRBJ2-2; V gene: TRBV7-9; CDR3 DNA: TGTGCCAGCAGCTTGGACATCCGGGAGACCGGGGAGCTGTTTTTT; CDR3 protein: CASSLDIRETGELFF
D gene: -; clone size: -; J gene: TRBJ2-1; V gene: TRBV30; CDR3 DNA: TGTGCCTGGAGTGTGGGGGTATCCTACAATGAGCAGTTCTTC; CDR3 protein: CAWSVGVSYNEQFF
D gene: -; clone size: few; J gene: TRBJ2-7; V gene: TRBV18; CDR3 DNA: TGTGCCAGCTCACCCGGGGGACTCTACGAGCAGTACTTC; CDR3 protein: CASSPGGLYEQYF
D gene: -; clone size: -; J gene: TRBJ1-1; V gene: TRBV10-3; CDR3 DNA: TGTGCCATCAGTAAGGAGCAGTACATGAACACTGAAGCTTTCTTT; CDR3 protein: CAISKEQYMNTEAFF
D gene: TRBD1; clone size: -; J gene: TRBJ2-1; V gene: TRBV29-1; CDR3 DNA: TGCAGCGCTTTTACAGGGGACGGCAATGAGCAGTTCTTC; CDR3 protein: CSAFTGDGNEQFF
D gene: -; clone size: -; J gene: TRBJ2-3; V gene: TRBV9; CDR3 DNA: TGTGCCAGCAGCGGCCGGGACACTTGGGGAGCGCAGTATTTT; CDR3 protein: CASSGRDTWGAQYF
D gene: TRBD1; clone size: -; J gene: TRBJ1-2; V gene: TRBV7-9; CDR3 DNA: TGTGCCAGCAGCTTAGTCCCGACAGGGGGCATGGATGGCTACACCTTC; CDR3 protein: CASSLVPTGGMDGYTF
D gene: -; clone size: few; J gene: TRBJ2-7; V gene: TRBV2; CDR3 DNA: TGTGCCAGCAGTGCAGTGTACCCTCCCTACGAGCAGTACTTC; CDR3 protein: CASSAVYPPYEQYF
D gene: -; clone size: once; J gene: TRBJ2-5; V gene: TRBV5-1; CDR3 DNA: TGCGCCAGCAGCCCGGACAACCAAGAGACCCAGTACTTC; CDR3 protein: CASSPDNQETQYF
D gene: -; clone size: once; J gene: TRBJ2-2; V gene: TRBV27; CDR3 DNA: TGTGCCAGCGGCATCCGGACGAACACCGGGGAGCTGTTTTTT; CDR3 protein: CASGIRTNTGELFF
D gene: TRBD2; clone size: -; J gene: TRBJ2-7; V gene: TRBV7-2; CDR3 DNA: TGTGCCAGCAGCTTAGGGCTAGCGGACTACGAGCAGTACTTC; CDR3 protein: CASSLGLADYEQYF